This T cell receptor (beta chain) was recorded in a study of T cell responses to AZD1222 COVID-19 vaccine. Study-wide findings and caveats: Among spike-specific TCRs, nearly half reportedly target unmutated variant regions. The sample set comprised mostly white British donors with more females, and clonal diversity was possibly underestimated.

Sequenced by immunoSEQ multiplex PCR; TCRdb stores in-frame clones only, minus some. The profile shows about 91,000 clones, more than 85% of them singletons. For this clone: The antigen is unknown.

The origin of this receptor is an adult who received the AZD1222 COVID-19 vaccine. The sample consisted of peripheral blood, taken 28 days after the second AZD1222 dose.

The CDR3 loop reads CASSANGQRGYTF. In nucleotides, the CDR3 is TGTGCCAGCAGCGCAAACGGACAACGTGGCTACACCTTC. This rearrangement joins TRBV9 to TRBJ1-2; TRBD1 might be the D (5 bases). Germline CDR1 is SGDLS and CDR2 is YYNGEE. V lost 3 bases, J lost 7 bases, and 13 bases lay in between. The CDR3 extends over 13 amino acids.